This T cell receptor beta chain is drawn from a study of blood T cell repertoires in COVID-19. Sequencing was performed with immunoSEQ multiplex PCR; in TCRdb, only in-frame clones are kept and a portion is missing. Among more than 140,000 clones listed, around 81% were seen once. The CDR3 runs to 18 residues. V gave up 6 bases and J gave up 7 bases; unmatched junction bases: 15. In germline, CDR1 is MNHEY, CDR2 SVGEGT. The clonotype comes from a human donor in a cohort sampled during active COVID-19. Sequenced input: peripheral blood. The V call is TRBV6-2 or TRBV6-3, the J call TRBJ2-1; the match to TRBD2 covers 13 bases. CDR3 DNA: TGTGCCAGCAGCCATGCGGGACTAGCGGGGTTTCATGTTAATGAGCAGTTCTTC. Translating it yields CASSHAGLAGFHVNEQFF.